This T cell receptor (beta chain) emerged from a study of blood T cell repertoires in COVID-19. This CDR3 contains 18 residues. From germline, CDR1 is SGDLS and CDR2 YYNGEE. J was trimmed by 3 bases and V by 4 bases; bases with no gene match: 14. The repertoire was sequenced with immunoSEQ multiplex PCR; TCRdb's copy has only in-frame clones and lacks some. The sample gives about 170,000 clones, approximately 91% of which show up once; approximately 5% is in the top ten. This receptor was obtained from a man younger than 35 with COVID-19, enrolled during active disease. What was sequenced was peripheral blood. The rearrangement uses TRBV9 and TRBJ2-2; 8 positions agree with TRBD1. The CDR3 nucleotides read TGTGCCAGCAGCATTCGGGACAGGCGAAGGGGGCACACCGGGGAGCTGTTTTTT. Protein: CASSIRDRRRGHTGELFF.